These 13 T cell receptor beta chains came from one sample sequenced in a study of blood T cell repertoires in COVID-19 (dated by TCRdb to between 2020 and 2021). The receptor library was made with the immunoSEQ multiplex PCR assay. The table comes from immuneACCESS by way of TCRdb, which keeps in-frame sequences with V and J called. Part of the clones is missing from these tables; in studies checked, under half for an unresolved V gene and the rest for unknown reasons. The sample yields 200,000 to 300,000 clones; around 90% were counted once. In total, the top ten clones hold around 0.86% of the sample. Sequencing was done on a sample of peripheral blood. The source of these receptors is a man under 40 with COVID-19, enrolled during active disease.

This clone was found once. V gene TRBV6-5 combines with J gene TRBJ1-6, with a tentative D call TRBD1 (6 bases). Looked up from germline, CDR1 is MNHEY and CDR2 is SVGAGI. Trimming removed 6 bases at V and 9 bases at J, with 15 bases between. The CDR3 is 14 residues long. The CDR3 bases are TGTGCCAGCAGCAACAGGGTTCTAGTTTCACCCCTCCACTTT. The encoded protein is CASSNRVLVSPLHF.

The V and J genes are TRBV11-3 and TRBJ2-2; 7 bases are a match to TRBD2. V lost 3 bases, J lost 2 bases, and 3 bases stayed unmatched. This CDR3 has 15 residues. Germline CDR1 is SGHNT and CDR2 is YENEEA. CDR3 in amino acids: CASSFAGVNTGELFF. DNA for the CDR3: TGTGCCAGCAGCTTCGCGGGGGTTAACACCGGGGAGCTGTTTTTT.

The genes are TRBV5-6 and TRBJ1-6; 9 nucleotides align to TRBD1. The CDR3 spans 17 residues. V shed 4 bases, J shed 3 bases, and the junction held 8 bases outside the gene matches. Germline CDR1 and CDR2: SGHDT and YYEEEE. CDR3 amino acids: CASSHLTGGFYNSPLHF. The CDR3 region has the DNA TGTGCCAGCAGCCACTTGACAGGGGGTTTCTATAATTCACCCCTCCACTTT. The full variable domain, rest sourced from reference TRBV5-6 and TRBJ1-6, is DAGVTQSPTHLIKTRGQQVTLRCSPKSGHDTVSWYQQALGQGPQFIFQYYEEEERQRGNFPDRFSGHQFPNYSSELNVNALLLGDSALYLCASSHLTGGFYNSPLHFGNGTRLTVT.

This chain joins TRBV19 and TRBJ2-7; D gene uncertain. Germline V gene lookup returns CDR1 LNHDA and CDR2 SQIVND (reference sequence). The CDR3 contains 15 residues. V lost 1 base and J 2 bases, leaving 12 bases between the germline ends. The CDR3 reads CASSIVTDHTYEQYF. CDR3 nucleotides: TGTGCCAGTAGTATAGTAACAGACCATACCTACGAGCAGTACTTC.

The chain couples TRBV19 to TRBJ1-2; 7 nucleotides match TRBD1. Trimming took 4 bases from V and 3 from J; bases not matched to a gene: 14. The CDR3 totals 17 residues. Germline V gene sequence: CDR1 LNHDA, CDR2 SQIVND (reference sequence). The CDR3 DNA reads as TGTGCCAGTAGTACGGTCCTACAGGGGCAAGGATACTATGGCTACACCTTC. Amino acid sequence: CASSTVLQGQGYYGYTF.

This sequence joins TRBV21-1 and TRBJ2-1; TRBD1, the D gene given by the table, was not confirmed from the DNA. TRBV21-1 has pseudogene status. The CDR3 runs to 18 residues. The CDR3 sequence: CASSKRQGFPLRYNEQFF. The CDR3 nucleotides are TGTGCCAGCAGCAAAAGACAGGGGTTCCCCCTTCGCTACAATGAGCAGTTCTTC.

This chain connects TRBV5-1 to TRBJ2-1, with D unclear. Trimming stripped 5 bases from V and 5 bases from J, with 2 bases between. Germline V gene lookup returns CDR1 SGHRS and CDR2 YFSETQ. The CDR3 is made up of 10 amino acids. CDR3: CASSNNEQFF. CDR3 sequence (DNA): TGCGCCAGCAGTAACAATGAGCAGTTCTTC. The full variable domain, in which reference TRBV5-1 and TRBJ2-1 provide the parts outside the CDR3, is KAGVTQTPRYLIKTRGQQVTLSCSPISGHRSVSWYQQTPGQGLQFLFEYFSETQRNKGNFPGRFSGRQFSNSRSEMNVSTLELGDSALYLCASSNNEQFFGPGTRLTVL.

This clone was picked up one time. The chain has TRBV7-2 and TRBJ1-2; 10 nucleotides match TRBD1. V lost 6 bases and J lost 7; bases outside the gene matches: 11. Germline V gives CDR1 SGHTA, CDR2 FQGNSA. CDR3 size: 15 residues. CDR3 bases: TGTGCCAGCAGTTCTAACCCGGGACAGGGGTTTGGCTACACCTTC. It is translated as CASSSNPGQGFGYTF.

CDR3 nucleotide sequence: TGCGCCAGCAGCCAAGGGAAGGGGGAAGGTGGCTACACCTTC. Encoded protein: CASSQGKGEGGYTF. The genes are TRBV4-1 and TRBJ1-2; tentative D call: TRBD1 (6 bases). Looked up from germline, CDR1 is MGHRA and CDR2 is YSYEKL. CDR3 size: 14 residues. Trimming left V 1 base short and J 7 bases short, with 13 bases between.

V gene TRBV9 combines with J gene TRBJ1-3, with D perhaps matching TRBD1 (5 bases). This CDR3 contains 14 residues. The V gene lost 0 bases and the J gene lost 5 bases, with 9 bases spanning the gap. Looked up from germline, CDR1 is SGDLS and CDR2 is YYNGEE. The chain's CDR3 is CASSVDQGRNTIYF. Here the CDR3 DNA reads TGTGCCAGCAGCGTAGATCAGGGTCGAAACACCATATATTTT. Looking up the rest from reference TRBV9 and TRBJ1-3 gives the full variable domain: DSGVTQTPKHLITATGQRVTLRCSPRSGDLSVYWYQQSLDQGLQFLIQYYNGEERAKGNILERFSAQQFPDLHSELNLSSLELGDSALYFCASSVDQGRNTIYFGEGSWLTVV.

The V gene is TRBV7-9, the J gene TRBJ1-1; a weak D match, TRBD1 (6 bases). CDR1 and CDR2 from the germline V gene are SEHNR and FQNEAQ (reference sequence). The CDR3 is 15 residues long. V lost 1 base and J 4 bases, leaving 13 bases between the germline ends. The CDR3 is CASSLEQGQGTEAFF. The CDR3 nucleotides are TGTGCCAGCAGCTTAGAACAGGGTCAAGGCACTGAAGCTTTCTTT.

V gene TRBV5-3 combines with J gene TRBJ1-5; D remains ambiguous. TRBV5-3 is an open reading frame, and its role is uncertain. V was cut by 6 bases and J by 8 bases, with 12 bases left in between. This CDR3 is 12 amino acids long. This CDR3 reads CARNASQEPQHF. CDR3 DNA sequence: TGTGCCAGAAACGCGAGTCAGGAGCCCCAGCATTTT.

The rearrangement uses TRBV28 and TRBJ2-4; possibly TRBD2 for D (5 bases). This CDR3 has 19 residues. In germline, CDR1 is MDHEN, CDR2 SYDVKM. V was pared by 2 bases and J by 3 bases, with 23 bases between. The CDR3 protein is CASSLRWVRRVGGKNIQYF. The CDR3 nucleotides read TGTGCCAGCAGTTTACGGTGGGTCAGGCGGGTCGGTGGCAAAAACATTCAGTACTTC.